The clone carrying this TCR beta chain showed up just once. The antigen remains unidentified. This sample is drawn from a study of vaccination effects on CD4 cells after COVID-19. Sequencing followed a ViraFEST assay step that expanded antigen-specific CD4+ T cells with viral peptide pools. Scientists isolated CD4+ T cells after a roughly nine-day culture period ended. PCR confirmed that the person was infected with SARS-CoV-2 between March and December 2020. On day 3 and again on day 7, half the medium was replaced with IL-2 medium. TCRdb's table, derived via immunoSEQ multiplex PCR, lists solely in-frame clones and lacks some. The data hold about 45,000 clones, with under 80% observed a single time. The CDR3 consists of 15 residues. The germline V gene has CDR1 SEHNR and CDR2 FQNEAQ (reference sequence). Trimming cost V 5 bases and J 0 bases, with 11 bases left between them.

The sequence derives from a human donor who had a prior SARS-CoV-2 infection. The rearrangement links TRBV7-9 to TRBJ2-1, with a possible D match to TRBD1 (5 bases). Source: CD4+ T cells from PBMCs cultured with a peptide pool, taken before COVID-19 vaccination. CDR3 region: CASSPPGNSYNEQFF. DNA of the CDR3: TGTGCCAGCAGCCCTCCAGGGAACTCCTACAATGAGCAGTTCTTC.